The TCR beta chain described here comes from a study of regulatory T cells. General study results and limits: Skewed V and J usage and few unique V-J pairs marked patient repertoires, most in Tregs. In CD3G-deficient patients, conventional CD4+ T cells were enriched for hydrophobic CDR3 residues at positions 6 and 7.

On this clone: The antigen is unknown.

The PCR used 52 TRBV and 13 TRBJ primers. Produced via immunoSEQ multiplex PCR; TCRdb's table is partial and in-frame only. This sample yields around 29,000 clones, of which 85% to 95% are seen a single time; around 1.5% belongs to the top ten. Trimming took off 0 bases at V and 3 bases at J, with 3 bases between the two ends. Germline assignment: CDR1 SGHNT and CDR2 YYREEE (reference sequence). The CDR3 extends over 12 amino acids. Every patient with CD3G deficiency had evidence of autoimmunity. Patients aged 2 to 39 years had fewer naive and more memory CD4+ and CD8+ T cells. Regulatory (CD25-high CD127-low) and conventional (CD25-low CD127-high) CD4+ T cells were sorted separately.

The TCR comes from a person aged 18 to 35 with CD3G deficiency. The V and J genes are TRBV5-4 and TRBJ2-5; D ambiguous. Sequenced material: conventional CD4+ T cells sorted from blood. CDR3 residues: CASSLGEETQYF. In DNA, the CDR3 is TGTGCCAGCAGCTTGGGGGAAGAGACCCAGTACTTC.